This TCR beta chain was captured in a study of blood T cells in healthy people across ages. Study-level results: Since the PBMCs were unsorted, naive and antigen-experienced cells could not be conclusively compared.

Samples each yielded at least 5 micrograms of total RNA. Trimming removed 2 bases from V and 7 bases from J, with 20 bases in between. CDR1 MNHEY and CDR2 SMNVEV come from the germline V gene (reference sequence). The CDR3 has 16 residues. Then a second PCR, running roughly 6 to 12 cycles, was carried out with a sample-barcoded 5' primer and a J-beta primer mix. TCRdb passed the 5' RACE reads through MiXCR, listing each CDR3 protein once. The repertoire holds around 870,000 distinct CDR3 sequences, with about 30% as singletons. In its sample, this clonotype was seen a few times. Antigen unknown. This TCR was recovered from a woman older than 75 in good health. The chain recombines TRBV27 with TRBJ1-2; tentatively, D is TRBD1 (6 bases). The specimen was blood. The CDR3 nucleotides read TGTGCCAGCAGTTTACAAAGACTCGGGCAGGGGAGTGGCTACACCTTC. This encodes CASSLQRLGQGSGYTF.